This is a list of T cell receptor beta chains from one sample in a study of T cell repertoires in aging, cancer and after chemotherapy. TCRdb independently ran MiXCR on the multiplex PCR reads; one entry per CDR3 protein. The sample lists some 6,300 distinct CDR3 sequences, 23% seen once, with approximately 4.8% in the top ten. Sample: blood. Every receptor here comes from a human donor with a blood cancer. Each CDR3 is given with its conserved first and last residue. Each record gives: V gene, clone size, J gene, D gene, CDR3 protein, CDR3 DNA. D genes are given only for firm matches. Only part of the rows carry a size: once, few, many, or a class if the clone is expanded.

v_gene: TRBV21-1; abundance: NA; j_gene: TRBJ2-3; d_gene: NA; CDR3aa: CASSKGPLGGEYTDTQYF; CDR3nt: TGTGCCAGCAGCAAAGGACCCCTCGGGGGCGAATACACAGATACGCAGTATTTT
v_gene: TRBV5-4; abundance: NA; j_gene: TRBJ1-2; d_gene: TRBD1; CDR3aa: CASRQDRASNYGYTF; CDR3nt: TGTGCCAGCAGACAAGACAGGGCGAGTAACTATGGCTACACCTTC
v_gene: TRBV11-1; abundance: NA; j_gene: TRBJ2-5; d_gene: NA; CDR3aa: CASSPRAGRETQYF; CDR3nt: TGTGCCAGCAGCCCCCGGGCCGGAAGAGAGACCCAGTACTTC
v_gene: TRBV29-1; abundance: medium-sized; j_gene: TRBJ2-5; d_gene: TRBD2; CDR3aa: CSGRELETQYF; CDR3nt: TGCAGCGGGCGGGAGTTAGAGACCCAGTACTTC
v_gene: TRBV20-1; abundance: medium-sized; j_gene: TRBJ2-3; d_gene: TRBD2; CDR3aa: CSARTSGMSPDTQYF; CDR3nt: TGCAGTGCCAGGACTAGCGGGATGTCCCCAGATACGCAGTATTTT
v_gene: TRBV7-2; abundance: few; j_gene: TRBJ1-6; d_gene: NA; CDR3aa: CASTLRRRSPLHF; CDR3nt: TGTGCCAGCACCCTGCGGAGAAGGTCACCCCTCCACTTT
v_gene: TRBV9; abundance: NA; j_gene: TRBJ2-3; d_gene: TRBD1; CDR3aa: CASSSRQGTDTQYF; CDR3nt: TGTGCCAGCAGCTCCAGACAGGGAACAGATACGCAGTATTTT
v_gene: TRBV30; abundance: NA; j_gene: TRBJ1-1; d_gene: NA; CDR3aa: CAWREGMNTEAFF; CDR3nt: TGTGCCTGGAGGGAGGGGATGAACACTGAAGCTTTCTTT
v_gene: TRBV6-1; abundance: NA; j_gene: TRBJ1-3; d_gene: TRBD1; CDR3aa: CASSGTGGNTIYF; CDR3nt: TGTGCCAGCAGTGGGACAGGGGGAAACACCATATATTTT
v_gene: TRBV7-2; abundance: NA; j_gene: TRBJ2-5; d_gene: TRBD2; CDR3aa: CASSLALAGGIETQYF; CDR3nt: TGTGCCAGCAGCTTAGCGCTAGCGGGGGGGATAGAGACCCAGTACTTC
v_gene: TRBV5-4; abundance: few; j_gene: TRBJ2-2; d_gene: NA; CDR3aa: CASSFGGGIGNTGELFF; CDR3nt: TGTGCCAGCAGCTTTGGAGGGGGGATAGGGAACACCGGGGAGCTGTTTTTT
v_gene: TRBV5-1; abundance: NA; j_gene: TRBJ2-1; d_gene: TRBD2; CDR3aa: CASGLAGYNEQFF; CDR3nt: TGCGCCAGCGGGCTAGCGGGGTACAATGAGCAGTTCTTC
v_gene: TRBV20-1; abundance: NA; j_gene: TRBJ2-3; d_gene: NA; CDR3aa: CSAGTSGKDTQYF; CDR3nt: TGCAGTGCCGGTACGTCCGGCAAAGATACGCAGTATTTT
v_gene: TRBV18; abundance: few; j_gene: TRBJ1-1; d_gene: TRBD1; CDR3aa: CASSPRQGRSVTEAFF; CDR3nt: TGTGCCAGCTCACCCCGACAGGGGCGGTCGGTCACTGAAGCTTTCTTT
v_gene: TRBV5-1; abundance: NA; j_gene: TRBJ2-2; d_gene: NA; CDR3aa: CASSFNTGELFF; CDR3nt: TGCGCCAGCAGCTTTAACACCGGGGAGCTGTTTTTT
v_gene: TRBV10-3; abundance: NA; j_gene: TRBJ1-2; d_gene: NA; CDR3aa: CAISGSIIYGYTF; CDR3nt: TGTGCCATCAGTGGATCTATAATATATGGCTACACCTTC
v_gene: TRBV18; abundance: medium-sized; j_gene: TRBJ2-5; d_gene: NA; CDR3aa: CASSAQAAEQTQYF; CDR3nt: TGTGCCAGCTCCGCTCAGGCGGCCGAACAGACCCAGTACTTC
v_gene: TRBV20-1; abundance: medium-sized; j_gene: TRBJ2-1; d_gene: TRBD2; CDR3aa: CSATVGGRAVNEQFF; CDR3nt: TGCAGTGCCACAGTGGGGGGGAGGGCCGTGAATGAGCAGTTCTTC
v_gene: TRBV28; abundance: NA; j_gene: TRBJ2-7; d_gene: NA; CDR3aa: CASSSTGIGEDEQYF; CDR3nt: TGTGCCAGCAGTTCTACAGGGATTGGTGAGGACGAGCAGTACTTC
v_gene: TRBV29-1; abundance: medium-sized; j_gene: TRBJ1-5; d_gene: TRBD1; CDR3aa: CSVGDSAGPQHF; CDR3nt: TGCAGCGTCGGGGACAGCGCCGGGCCCCAGCATTTT
v_gene: TRBV18; abundance: medium-sized; j_gene: TRBJ2-5; d_gene: NA; CDR3aa: CASSDEFPQYF; CDR3nt: TGTGCCAGCTCAGACGAATTCCCCCAGTACTTC
v_gene: TRBV5-6; abundance: medium-sized; j_gene: TRBJ2-2; d_gene: TRBD1; CDR3aa: CASSVRDRPTGELFF; CDR3nt: TGTGCCAGCAGCGTCCGGGACAGGCCAACCGGGGAGCTGTTTTTT
v_gene: TRBV19; abundance: NA; j_gene: TRBJ1-1; d_gene: NA; CDR3aa: CASSIQVSDTEAFF; CDR3nt: TGTGCCAGTAGTATACAGGTTTCGGACACTGAAGCTTTCTTT
v_gene: TRBV15; abundance: medium-sized; j_gene: TRBJ1-2; d_gene: TRBD1; CDR3aa: CATSRGQEVEYTF; CDR3nt: TGTGCCACCAGCAGGGGACAGGAAGTTGAGTACACCTTC
v_gene: TRBV5-1; abundance: medium-sized; j_gene: TRBJ2-2; d_gene: TRBD2; CDR3aa: CASSLAIQPGRGNTGELFF; CDR3nt: TGCGCCAGCAGCTTGGCGATACAACCGGGGAGGGGGAACACCGGGGAGCTGTTTTTT
v_gene: TRBV10-1; abundance: medium-sized; j_gene: TRBJ2-1; d_gene: TRBD2; CDR3aa: CASSGGTSGRSNEQFF; CDR3nt: TGCGCCAGCAGCGGGGGGACTAGCGGGAGGAGTAATGAGCAGTTCTTC
v_gene: TRBV5-6; abundance: NA; j_gene: TRBJ1-5; d_gene: NA; CDR3aa: CASSTQNSYNQPQHF; CDR3nt: TGTGCCAGCAGCACCCAGAACAGCTACAATCAGCCCCAGCATTTT
v_gene: TRBV7-9; abundance: few; j_gene: TRBJ1-2; d_gene: TRBD1; CDR3aa: CASSSTDARDSNYGYTF; CDR3nt: TGTGCCAGCAGCTCGACCGATGCCCGGGACAGCAACTATGGCTACACCTTC
v_gene: TRBV10-1; abundance: NA; j_gene: TRBJ2-2; d_gene: TRBD1; CDR3aa: CASRLGQGSTGELFF; CDR3nt: TGCGCCAGCAGGCTAGGACAGGGTAGTACCGGGGAGCTGTTTTTT
v_gene: TRBV6-1; abundance: medium-sized; j_gene: TRBJ2-1; d_gene: TRBD2; CDR3aa: CASSQIKTSGRGNEQFF; CDR3nt: TGTGCCAGCAGTCAAATTAAGACTAGCGGGAGGGGGAATGAGCAGTTCTTC
v_gene: TRBV20-1; abundance: few; j_gene: TRBJ2-3; d_gene: NA; CDR3aa: CSARVAGTDTQYF; CDR3nt: TGCAGTGCTAGAGTGGCGGGCACAGATACGCAGTATTTT
v_gene: TRBV10-1; abundance: NA; j_gene: TRBJ2-1; d_gene: TRBD2; CDR3aa: CASSETSGPLRNEQFF; CDR3nt: TGCGCCAGCAGTGAAACTAGCGGCCCTCTTCGAAATGAGCAGTTCTTC
v_gene: TRBV19; abundance: medium-sized; j_gene: TRBJ2-3; d_gene: NA; CDR3aa: CASSISETGDTQYF; CDR3nt: TGTGCCAGTAGTATTTCGGAAACCGGGGATACGCAGTATTTT
v_gene: TRBV11-3; abundance: medium-sized; j_gene: TRBJ2-1; d_gene: NA; CDR3aa: CASSFRDHNNEQFF; CDR3nt: TGTGCCAGCAGCTTCCGGGACCATAACAATGAGCAGTTCTTC
v_gene: TRBV18; abundance: medium-sized; j_gene: TRBJ2-1; d_gene: TRBD2; CDR3aa: CASSPGGREYREQFF; CDR3nt: TGTGCCAGCTCACCTGGAGGGCGGGAGTATCGCGAGCAGTTCTTC
v_gene: TRBV29-1; abundance: medium-sized; j_gene: TRBJ1-1; d_gene: TRBD1; CDR3aa: CSVRRQGYSVTEAFF; CDR3nt: TGCAGCGTCCGCCGACAGGGGTATTCTGTCACTGAAGCTTTCTTT
v_gene: TRBV19; abundance: medium-sized; j_gene: TRBJ1-2; d_gene: NA; CDR3aa: CASSIPGANYGYTF; CDR3nt: TGTGCCAGTAGTATTCCAGGAGCTAACTATGGCTACACCTTC
v_gene: TRBV7-9; abundance: NA; j_gene: TRBJ2-5; d_gene: TRBD2; CDR3aa: CASSFSGTSGTQETQYF; CDR3nt: TGTGCCAGCAGCTTCTCCGGGACTAGCGGAACCCAAGAGACCCAGTACTTC
v_gene: TRBV19; abundance: few; j_gene: TRBJ1-5; d_gene: NA; CDR3aa: CAIGAGRNQPQHF; CDR3nt: TGTGCCATAGGGGCAGGGAGGAATCAGCCCCAGCATTTT
v_gene: TRBV5-1; abundance: NA; j_gene: TRBJ1-2; d_gene: NA; CDR3aa: CASSLDASPDGYGYTF; CDR3nt: TGCGCCAGCAGCTTGGATGCTTCCCCAGACGGCTATGGCTACACCTTC
v_gene: TRBV7-2; abundance: NA; j_gene: TRBJ1-3; d_gene: NA; CDR3aa: CASSLGQGSHLDTIYF; CDR3nt: TGTGCCAGCAGCTTAGGCCAGGGGAGCCATTTGGACACCATATATTTT
v_gene: TRBV20-1; abundance: NA; j_gene: TRBJ2-3; d_gene: TRBD1; CDR3aa: CSAFGQGQPYTQYF; CDR3nt: TGCAGTGCTTTCGGACAGGGTCAACCTTATACGCAGTATTTT
v_gene: TRBV5-5; abundance: medium-sized; j_gene: TRBJ2-5; d_gene: NA; CDR3aa: CASSQVGGETQYF; CDR3nt: TGTGCCAGCAGTCAGGTGGGAGGAGAGACCCAGTACTTC
v_gene: TRBV10-3; abundance: few; j_gene: TRBJ2-7; d_gene: NA; CDR3aa: CAISDPSSTRYEQYF; CDR3nt: TGTGCCATCAGTGATCCCTCTTCAACACGGTACGAGCAGTACTTC
v_gene: TRBV18; abundance: few; j_gene: TRBJ1-1; d_gene: NA; CDR3aa: CASSPFSGDGNTEAFF; CDR3nt: TGTGCCAGCTCACCTTTTTCAGGAGACGGAAACACTGAAGCTTTCTTT
v_gene: TRBV10-3; abundance: NA; j_gene: TRBJ2-1; d_gene: NA; CDR3aa: CAISDPPDWGPYNEQFF; CDR3nt: TGTGCCATCAGTGACCCCCCTGACTGGGGGCCCTACAATGAGCAGTTCTTC
v_gene: TRBV6-2/TRBV6-3; abundance: medium-sized; j_gene: TRBJ2-2; d_gene: TRBD2; CDR3aa: CASRRLAGAGELFF; CDR3nt: TGTGCCAGCAGAAGACTAGCGGGAGCCGGGGAGCTGTTTTTT
v_gene: TRBV10-3; abundance: medium-sized; j_gene: TRBJ2-7; d_gene: NA; CDR3aa: CAITPGGQPYEQYF; CDR3nt: TGTGCCATCACCCCAGGGGGGCAGCCCTACGAGCAGTACTTC
v_gene: TRBV5-1; abundance: NA; j_gene: TRBJ1-1; d_gene: TRBD1; CDR3aa: CASSSGQPNTEAFF; CDR3nt: TGCGCCAGCAGCTCGGGACAGCCAAACACTGAAGCTTTCTTT
v_gene: TRBV20-1; abundance: medium-sized; j_gene: TRBJ2-2; d_gene: NA; CDR3aa: CRAETYTGELFF; CDR3nt: TGCAGGGCGGAGACGTACACCGGGGAGCTGTTTTTT
v_gene: TRBV10-2; abundance: few; j_gene: TRBJ2-5; d_gene: NA; CDR3aa: CASSETLAGETQYF; CDR3nt: TGCGCCAGCAGTGAAACACTAGCTGGAGAGACCCAGTACTTC
v_gene: TRBV10-1; abundance: NA; j_gene: TRBJ2-1; d_gene: TRBD2; CDR3aa: CASGSGLAGYNEQFF; CDR3nt: TGCGCCAGCGGGTCAGGACTAGCGGGGTACAATGAGCAGTTCTTC
v_gene: TRBV5-4; abundance: NA; j_gene: TRBJ2-7; d_gene: TRBD1; CDR3aa: CAGGRGQGSFLIEQYF; CDR3nt: TGTGCCGGAGGCCGGGGACAGGGGTCCTTCTTAATCGAGCAGTACTTC